This record looks at one TCR beta chain sequence and its context. This clone counts as medium-sized (0.01 to 0.1%). The clone's antigen remains unknown. The input lacks base qualities; no much larger clone sits a single base away. This sample stems from a study of T cell responses to AZD1222 COVID-19 vaccine (dated by TCRdb to the early 2020s). Study-level background: AZD1222 recipients given second doses at about 4 weeks or at about 12 weeks were pooled, since spike-specific TCR depth and breadth were not found to differ between the two schedules. A total of 233 trial participants underwent TCR sequencing, of whom about 210 had received two doses of AZD1222 and about 25 had received two doses of the MenACWY control vaccine. Trial participants were enrolled by age into subgroups of 18-55, 56-69 and 70-plus years, and around 150, 29 and 61 TCR-sequenced participants, respectively, were included in these subgroups. The paper's findings and limits, for the study overall: No day 14 peak-response samples were available, so repertoires were characterized only after the peak T cell response. Conclusions about previously exposed vaccinees are limited because only six or seven AZD1222 recipients were SARS-CoV-2 seropositive at baseline. After two AZD1222 doses, both the breadth and the depth of spike-specific TCRs were significantly higher than at day 0 and than in MenACWY recipients. In the small 56-69-year group, the increase in depth fell short of significance, most likely because of low power. Most participants were white British and females outnumbered males, and the authors suggested that clonal diversity may have been underestimated. Reportedly, close to half of the unique spike-specific TCRs recognized epitopes lying outside the regions that are mutated in the B.1.351 and B.1.1.7 variants. The vaccine-associated CD4 TCRs covered the entire spike protein, and the dominant responses fell in regions 160-218 and 743-854.

The time point label, as the study defines it: baseline before first vaccination. Vaccinee samples were obtained from the UK trials COV001 and COV002, which included a single-blind randomized controlled phase 2/3 trial of AZD1222 (ChAdOx1 nCoV-19) in healthy adults. Trial participant PBMC samples were collected at day 0 and day 28 after the second dose for TCRbeta chain sequencing. The CDR3 regions of human TCRbeta chains were subjected to immunosequencing. In the original analysis: Repertoire TCRs were checked for matches against a reference library of SARS-CoV-2-specific TCRs that had been generated using the MIRA antigen-specificity platform. Breadth meant the fraction of unique TCRs that were SARS-CoV-2-associated, whereas depth meant the fraction of total T cells that were SARS-CoV-2-associated. Using the MIRA data, every spike-specific TCR was mapped to the spike region that the TCR reacted to and assigned to either a CD4 or a CD8 class. Log10-transformed breadth and depth values were compared by one-way ANOVA with Sidak's multiple comparisons tests. The table comes from immuneACCESS by way of TCRdb, which keeps in-frame sequences with V and J called. Part of the clones is missing from these tables; in studies checked, under half for an unresolved V gene and the rest for unknown reasons. D and trimming were read from the DNA, whereas the V and J calls and clone size are those reported in that table. The sample contains more than 150,000 clones, around 90% of them found a single time. The top ten constitute roughly 6% of the sample.

Sequencing was performed on peripheral blood, taken on day 0 of AZD1222 vaccination. The receptor comes from an adult in good health.

The CDR3 in this case is CASSLDSTGNTIYF. The base sequence is TGTGCCAGCAGCTTAGACTCAACAGGAAACACCATATATTTT. This receptor chain uses TRBV7-8 and TRBJ1-3; the D gene cannot be resolved reliably. Counted from cysteine to phenylalanine, this CDR3 has 14 amino acids. Just CDR3 DNA is preserved here, 42 bases in frame from base 1. The germline ends are 8 bases apart after V is trimmed by 1 base and J by 4 bases. The germline V gene specifies SGHVS as CDR1 and FQNEAQ as CDR2.